The clone carrying this T cell receptor (beta chain) was detected only a few times. The V and J ends lost 5 bases and 6 bases respectively, with 7 bases between them. The CDR3 is 11 amino acids. The germline V gene encodes CDR1 LGHNA and CDR2 YNFKEQ. The data were obtained in a study of blood T cell repertoires in COVID-19. The authors' processing: Estimated nucleated cell counts came from reference gene primer amplification. TCRdb keeps only in-frame clones here, not all; method: immunoSEQ multiplex PCR. V, J and clone size are those of that table, while D and trimming were read from the DNA. The sample consists of over 45,000 clones, roughly 91% of them appearing once.

V and J are TRBV4-2 and TRBJ2-5; D uncertain. The source is a human donor in a cohort sampled during active COVID-19. Sequenced sample: peripheral blood. Here the CDR3 reads CASSKWQTQYF. The CDR3 DNA sequence: TGTGCCAGCAGCAAATGGCAGACCCAGTACTTC.